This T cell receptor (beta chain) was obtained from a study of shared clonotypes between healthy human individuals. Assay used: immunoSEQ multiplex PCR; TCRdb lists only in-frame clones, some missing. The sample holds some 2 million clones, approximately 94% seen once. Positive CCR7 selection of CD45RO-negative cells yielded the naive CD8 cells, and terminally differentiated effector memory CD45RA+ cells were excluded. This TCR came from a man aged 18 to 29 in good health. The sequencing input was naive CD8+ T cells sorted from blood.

The CDR3, as DNA: TGCGCCAGCAAGTATGACTATGGCTACACCTTC. Its protein product is CASKYDYGYTF. V and J are TRBV10-2 and TRBJ1-2; D is uncertain. The CDR3 is made up of 11 amino acids. The V gene lost 7 bases and the J gene lost 3 bases, with 6 bases spanning the gap. Germline loops: CDR1 WSHSY, CDR2 SAAADI.